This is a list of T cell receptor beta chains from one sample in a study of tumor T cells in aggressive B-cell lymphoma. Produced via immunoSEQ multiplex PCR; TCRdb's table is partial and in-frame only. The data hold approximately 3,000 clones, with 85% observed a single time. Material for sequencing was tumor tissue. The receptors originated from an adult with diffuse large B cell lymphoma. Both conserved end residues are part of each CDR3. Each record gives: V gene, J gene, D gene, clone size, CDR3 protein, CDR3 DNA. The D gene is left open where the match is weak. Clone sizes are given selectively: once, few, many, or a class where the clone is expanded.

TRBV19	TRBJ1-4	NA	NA	CASSIRNRRNEKLFF	TGTGCCAGTAGTATAAGGAACAGGAGAAATGAAAAACTGTTTTTT
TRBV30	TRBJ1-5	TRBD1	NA	CAWSTTGTGRQPQHF	TGTGCCTGGAGTACCACCGGGACAGGCCGTCAGCCCCAGCATTTT
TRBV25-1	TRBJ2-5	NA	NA	CASSEFGRGETQYF	TGTGCCAGCAGTGAATTCGGACGGGGGGAGACCCAGTACTTC
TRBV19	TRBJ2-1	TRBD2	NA	CASSIVGALAGGAVEQFF	TGTGCCAGTAGTATAGTGGGGGCACTAGCGGGGGGCGCGGTCGAGCAGTTCTTC
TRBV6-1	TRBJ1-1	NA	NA	CASTEQRVGEAFF	TGTGCCAGCACCGAACAGAGGGTAGGTGAAGCTTTCTTT
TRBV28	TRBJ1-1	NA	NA	CASSFNFRGPNTEAFF	TGTGCCAGCAGTTTCAATTTCAGGGGACCGAACACTGAAGCTTTCTTT
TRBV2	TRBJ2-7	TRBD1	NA	CASRRTRSGGQASTYEQYF	TGTGCCAGCAGGCGTACAAGGAGTGGAGGACAGGCCTCAACCTACGAGCAGTACTTC
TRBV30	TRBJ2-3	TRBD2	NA	CAWSVAGGADTQYF	TGTGCCTGGAGTGTGGCGGGGGGCGCAGATACGCAGTATTTT
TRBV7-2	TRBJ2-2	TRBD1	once	CASSRDRAVTGELFF	TGTGCCAGCAGCCGGGACAGGGCTGTAACCGGGGAGCTGTTTTTT
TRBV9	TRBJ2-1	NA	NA	CASQPSGQYNEQFF	TGTGCCAGCCAGCCTAGCGGACAGTACAATGAGCAGTTCTTC
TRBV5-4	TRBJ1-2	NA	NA	CASSLLWEGYTF	TGTGCCAGCAGCCTTCTTTGGGAGGGCTACACCTTC
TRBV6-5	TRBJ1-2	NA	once	CASSSSPEDYGYTF	TGTGCCAGCAGTTCTTCCCCAGAGGACTATGGCTACACCTTC
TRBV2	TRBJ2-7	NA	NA	CASGGGPYEQYF	TGTGCCAGCGGCGGGGGCCCCTACGAGCAGTACTTC
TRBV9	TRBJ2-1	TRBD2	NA	CASSVEGGSSYNEQFF	TGTGCCAGCAGCGTCGAGGGAGGGTCCTCCTACAATGAGCAGTTCTTC
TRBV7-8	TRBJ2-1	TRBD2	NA	CASSLTSGVLILFF	TGTGCCAGCAGCTTGACTAGCGGGGTTCTCATATTGTTCTTC
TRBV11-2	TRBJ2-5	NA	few	CASSPTQGLGETQYF	TGTGCCAGCAGCCCAACACAGGGCTTGGGAGAGACCCAGTACTTC
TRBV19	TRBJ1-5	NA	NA	CASRWTAVNQPQHF	TGTGCCAGTAGATGGACAGCAGTCAATCAGCCCCAGCATTTT
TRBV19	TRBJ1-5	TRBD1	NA	CASRDRASNQPQHF	TGTGCCAGCAGGGACAGGGCTAGCAATCAGCCCCAGCATTTT
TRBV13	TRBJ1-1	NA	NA	CASSPQRGTEAFF	TGTGCCAGCAGCCCTCAGAGAGGCACTGAAGCTTTCTTT
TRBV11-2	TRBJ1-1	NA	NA	CASSLGFLGTRSRTEAFF	TGTGCCAGCAGCTTAGGGTTTTTGGGGACAAGGTCAAGGACTGAAGCTTTCTTT
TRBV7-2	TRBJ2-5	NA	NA	CASSRGHAMETQYF	TGTGCCAGCAGCCGCGGACATGCGATGGAGACCCAGTACTTC
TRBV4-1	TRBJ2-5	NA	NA	CASSQDRKTQYF	TGCGCCAGCAGCCAAGATAGAAAGACCCAGTACTTC
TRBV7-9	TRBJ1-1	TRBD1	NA	CASSSVRTGPGGTEAFF	TGTGCCAGCAGCTCCGTCCGGACAGGGCCTGGGGGTACTGAAGCTTTCTTT
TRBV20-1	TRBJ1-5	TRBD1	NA	CSATGTGTRHF	TGCAGTGCTACGGGGACAGGGACGCGGCATTTT
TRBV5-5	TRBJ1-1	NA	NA	CASSLVQREAFF	TGTGCCAGCAGCTTAGTACAACGTGAAGCTTTCTTT